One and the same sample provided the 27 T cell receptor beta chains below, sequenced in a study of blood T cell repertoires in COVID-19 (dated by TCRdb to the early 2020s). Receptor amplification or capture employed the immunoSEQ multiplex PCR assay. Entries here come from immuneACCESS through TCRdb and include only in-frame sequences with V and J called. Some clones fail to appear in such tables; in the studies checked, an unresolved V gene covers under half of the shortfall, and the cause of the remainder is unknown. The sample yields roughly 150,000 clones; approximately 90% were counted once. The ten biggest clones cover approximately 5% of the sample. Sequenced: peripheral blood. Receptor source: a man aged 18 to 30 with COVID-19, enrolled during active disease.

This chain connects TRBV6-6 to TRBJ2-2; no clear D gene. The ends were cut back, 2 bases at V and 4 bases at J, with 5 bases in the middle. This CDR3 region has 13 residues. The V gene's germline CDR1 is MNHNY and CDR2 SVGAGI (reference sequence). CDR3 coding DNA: TGTGCCAGCAGTTACCGGAGCACCGGGGAGCTGTTTTTT. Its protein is CASSYRSTGELFF.

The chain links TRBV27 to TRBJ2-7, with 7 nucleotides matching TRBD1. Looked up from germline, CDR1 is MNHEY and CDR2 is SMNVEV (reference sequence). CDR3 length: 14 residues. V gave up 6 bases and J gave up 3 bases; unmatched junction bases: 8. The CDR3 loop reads CASSPTGFSYEQYF. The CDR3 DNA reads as TGTGCCAGCAGCCCGACAGGGTTTAGCTACGAGCAGTACTTC.

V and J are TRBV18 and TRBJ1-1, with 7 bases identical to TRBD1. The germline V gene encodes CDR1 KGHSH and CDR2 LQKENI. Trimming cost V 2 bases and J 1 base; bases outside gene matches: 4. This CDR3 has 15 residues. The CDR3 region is CASSPRQGPNTEAFF. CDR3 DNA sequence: TGTGCCAGCTCACCAAGACAGGGCCCGAACACTGAAGCTTTCTTT.

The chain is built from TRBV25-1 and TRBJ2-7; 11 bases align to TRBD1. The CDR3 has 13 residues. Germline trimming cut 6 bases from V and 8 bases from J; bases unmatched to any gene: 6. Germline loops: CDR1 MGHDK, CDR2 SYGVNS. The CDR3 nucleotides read TGTGCCAGCAGGAGGGGACAGGGGGGCCAGCAGTACTTC. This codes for CASRRGQGGQQYF.

CDR3 nucleotides: TGTGCCATCAGTCCCAGGGGGGTCCGGAGTCTAGACGAGCAGTACTTC. Translation gives CAISPRGVRSLDEQYF. The chain links TRBV10-3 to TRBJ2-7; perhaps TRBD1 as D (7 bases). V lost 5 bases and J lost 5, with 22 bases in between. Germline-derived CDR1 and CDR2 are ENHRY and SYGVKD. The CDR3 consists of 16 residues.

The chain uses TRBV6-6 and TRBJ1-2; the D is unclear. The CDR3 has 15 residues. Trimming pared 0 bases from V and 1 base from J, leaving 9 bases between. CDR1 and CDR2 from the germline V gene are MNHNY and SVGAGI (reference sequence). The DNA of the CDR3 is TGTGCCAGCAGTTACTCTCCGGGTTATAACTATGGCTACACCTTC. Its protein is CASSYSPGYNYGYTF.

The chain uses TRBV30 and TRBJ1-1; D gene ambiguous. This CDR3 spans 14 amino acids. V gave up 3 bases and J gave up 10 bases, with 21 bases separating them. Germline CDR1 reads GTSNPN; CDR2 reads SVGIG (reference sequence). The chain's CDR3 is CAWSASGVGIIAFF. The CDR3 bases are TGTGCCTGGAGCGCGTCCGGGGTGGGGATCATAGCTTTCTTT.

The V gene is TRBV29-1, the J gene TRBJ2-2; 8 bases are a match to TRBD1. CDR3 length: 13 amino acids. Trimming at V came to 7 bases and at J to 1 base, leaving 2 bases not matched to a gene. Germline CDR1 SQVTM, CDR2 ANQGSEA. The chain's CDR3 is CSGTGRNTGELFF. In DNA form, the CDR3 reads TGCAGCGGGACAGGGCGGAACACCGGGGAGCTGTTTTTT.

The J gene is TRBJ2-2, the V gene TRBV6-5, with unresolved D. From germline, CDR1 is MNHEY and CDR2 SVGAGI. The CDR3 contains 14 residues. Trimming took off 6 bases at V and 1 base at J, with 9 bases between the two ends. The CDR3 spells CASRYIGNTGELFF. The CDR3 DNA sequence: TGTGCCAGCAGATACATCGGGAACACCGGGGAGCTGTTTTTT.

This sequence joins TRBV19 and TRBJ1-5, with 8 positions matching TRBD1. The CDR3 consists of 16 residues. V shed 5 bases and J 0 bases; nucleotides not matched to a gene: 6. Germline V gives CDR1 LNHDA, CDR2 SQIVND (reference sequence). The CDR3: CASSPGGGYSNQPQHF. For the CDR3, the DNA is TGTGCCAGTAGTCCAGGGGGCGGTTATAGCAATCAGCCCCAGCATTTT.

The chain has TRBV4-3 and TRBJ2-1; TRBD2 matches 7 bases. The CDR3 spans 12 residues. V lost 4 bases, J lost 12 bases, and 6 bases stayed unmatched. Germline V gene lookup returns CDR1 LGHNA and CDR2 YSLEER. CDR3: CASSPGGTLQFF. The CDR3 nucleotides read TGCGCCAGCAGCCCCGGGGGGACTTTGCAGTTCTTC.

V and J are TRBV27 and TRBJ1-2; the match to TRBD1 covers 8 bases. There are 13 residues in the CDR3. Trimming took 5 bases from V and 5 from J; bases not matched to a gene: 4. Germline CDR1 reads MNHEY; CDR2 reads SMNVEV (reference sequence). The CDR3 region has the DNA TGTGCCAGCAGTACGGGACAGGCTTATGGCTACACCTTC. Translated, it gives CASSTGQAYGYTF.

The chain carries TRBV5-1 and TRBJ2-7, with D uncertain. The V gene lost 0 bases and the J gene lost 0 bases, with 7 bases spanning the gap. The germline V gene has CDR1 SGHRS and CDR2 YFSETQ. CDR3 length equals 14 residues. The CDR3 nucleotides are TGCGCCAGCAGCTTGGGGCCCTTCTCCTACGAGCAGTACTTC. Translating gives CASSLGPFSYEQYF.

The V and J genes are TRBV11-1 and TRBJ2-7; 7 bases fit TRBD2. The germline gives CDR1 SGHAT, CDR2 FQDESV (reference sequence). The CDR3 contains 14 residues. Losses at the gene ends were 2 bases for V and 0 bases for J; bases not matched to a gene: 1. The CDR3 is CASSLWTSSYEQYF. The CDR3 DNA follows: TGTGCCAGCAGCTTATGGACTAGCTCCTACGAGCAGTACTTC.

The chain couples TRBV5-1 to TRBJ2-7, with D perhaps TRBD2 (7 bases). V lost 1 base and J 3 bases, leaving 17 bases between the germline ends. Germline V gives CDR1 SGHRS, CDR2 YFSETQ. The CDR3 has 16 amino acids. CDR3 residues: CASSLNGGGDHYEQYF. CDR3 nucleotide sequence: TGCGCCAGCAGCTTGAACGGAGGGGGGGACCACTACGAGCAGTACTTC.

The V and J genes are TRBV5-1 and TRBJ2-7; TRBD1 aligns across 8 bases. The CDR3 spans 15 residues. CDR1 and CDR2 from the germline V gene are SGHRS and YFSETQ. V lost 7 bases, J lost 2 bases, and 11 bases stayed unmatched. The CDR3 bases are TGCGCCAGCGGGATCGGGACAGGCAAGGCCTACGAGCAGTACTTC. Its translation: CASGIGTGKAYEQYF.

CDR3 coding DNA: TGCAGCGTCGGGACAGAATATAATTCACCCCTCCACTTT. Its protein product is CSVGTEYNSPLHF. The chain recombines TRBV29-1 with TRBJ1-6; 7 bases line up with TRBD1. This CDR3 comprises 13 residues. CDR1 SQVTM and CDR2 ANQGSEA come from the germline V gene. V shed 6 bases, J shed 4 bases, and the junction held 3 bases outside the gene matches. The full variable domain, in which reference TRBV29-1 and TRBJ1-6 provide the parts outside the CDR3, is SAVISQKPSRDICQRGTSLTIQCQVDSQVTMMFWYRQQPGQSLTLIATANQGSEATYESGFVIDKFPISRPNLTFSTLTVSNMSPEDSSIYLCSVGTEYNSPLHFGNGTRLTVT.

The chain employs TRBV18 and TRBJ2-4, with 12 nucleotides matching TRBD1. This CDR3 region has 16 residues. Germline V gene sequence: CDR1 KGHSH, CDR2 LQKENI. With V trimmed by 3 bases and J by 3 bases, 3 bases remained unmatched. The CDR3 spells CASSPGTGGVKNIQYF. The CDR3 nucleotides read TGTGCCAGCTCACCGGGGACAGGGGGCGTCAAAAACATTCAGTACTTC.

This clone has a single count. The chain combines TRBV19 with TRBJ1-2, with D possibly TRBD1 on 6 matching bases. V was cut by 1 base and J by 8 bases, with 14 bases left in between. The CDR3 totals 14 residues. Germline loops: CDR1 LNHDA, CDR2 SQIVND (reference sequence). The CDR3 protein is CASSIGTGSYGYTF. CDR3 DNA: TGTGCCAGTAGTATAGGAACAGGGTCCTACGGCTACACCTTC. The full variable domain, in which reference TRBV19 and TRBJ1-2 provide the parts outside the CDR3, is DGGITQSPKYLFRKEGQNVTLSCEQNLNHDAMYWYRQDPGQGLRLIYYSQIVNDFQKGDIAEGYSVSREKKESFPLTVTSAQKNPTAFYLCASSIGTGSYGYTFGSGTRLTVV.

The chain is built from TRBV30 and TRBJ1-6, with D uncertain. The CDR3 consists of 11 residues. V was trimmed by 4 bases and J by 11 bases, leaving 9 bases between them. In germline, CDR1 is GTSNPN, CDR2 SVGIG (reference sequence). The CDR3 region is CAWTTGTPLHF. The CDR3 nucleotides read TGTGCCTGGACCACCGGGACACCCCTCCACTTT.

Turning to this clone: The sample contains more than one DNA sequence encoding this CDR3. The CDR3 is CASSLAAGENQPQHF. In nucleotides, the CDR3 is TGCGCCAGCAGCTTGGCGGCAGGGGAAAATCAGCCCCAGCATTTT. The rearrangement joins TRBV5-1 to TRBJ1-5, with D tentatively TRBD1 (6 bases). Germline loops: CDR1 SGHRS, CDR2 YFSETQ. The CDR3 spans 15 residues. V shed 0 bases and J shed 4 bases, with 11 bases lying between them.

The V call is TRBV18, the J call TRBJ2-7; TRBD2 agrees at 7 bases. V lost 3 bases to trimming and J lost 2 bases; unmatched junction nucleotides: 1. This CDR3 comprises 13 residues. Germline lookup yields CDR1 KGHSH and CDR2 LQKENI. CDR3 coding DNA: TGTGCCAGCTCACCCGGGAGGACCTACGAGCAGTACTTC. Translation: CASSPGRTYEQYF.

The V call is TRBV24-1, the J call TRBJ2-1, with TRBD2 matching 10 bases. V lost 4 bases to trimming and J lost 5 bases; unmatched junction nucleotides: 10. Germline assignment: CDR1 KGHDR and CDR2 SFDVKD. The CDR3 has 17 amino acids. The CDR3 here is CATSDPTSGATNNEQFF. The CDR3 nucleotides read TGTGCCACCAGTGACCCTACTAGCGGGGCCACCAACAATGAGCAGTTCTTC.

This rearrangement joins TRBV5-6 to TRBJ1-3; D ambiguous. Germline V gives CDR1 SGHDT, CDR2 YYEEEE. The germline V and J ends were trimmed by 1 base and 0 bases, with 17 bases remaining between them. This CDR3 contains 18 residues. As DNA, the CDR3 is TGTGCCAGCAGCTTGTATCAACCGATACTACGCTCTGGAAACACCATATATTTT. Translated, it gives CASSLYQPILRSGNTIYF.

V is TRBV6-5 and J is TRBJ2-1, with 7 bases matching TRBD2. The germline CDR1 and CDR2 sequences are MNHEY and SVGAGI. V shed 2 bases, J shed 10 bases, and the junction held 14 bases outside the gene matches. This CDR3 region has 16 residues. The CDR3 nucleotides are TGTGCCAGCAGTTACGAAATGGCGGGAGTATCCGGAGAGCAGTTCTTC. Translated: CASSYEMAGVSGEQFF.

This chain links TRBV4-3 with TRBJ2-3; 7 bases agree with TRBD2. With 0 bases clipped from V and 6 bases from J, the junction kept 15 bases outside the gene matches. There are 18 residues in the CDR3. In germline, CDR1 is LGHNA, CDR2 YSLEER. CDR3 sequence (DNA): TGCGCCAGCAGCCAAGATGGTCCCTACGAAGCGGGAACTGATACGCAGTATTTT. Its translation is CASSQDGPYEAGTDTQYF.

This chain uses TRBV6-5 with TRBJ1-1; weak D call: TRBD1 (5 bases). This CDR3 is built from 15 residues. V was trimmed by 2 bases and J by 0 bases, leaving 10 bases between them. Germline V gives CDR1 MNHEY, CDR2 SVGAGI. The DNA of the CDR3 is TGTGCCAGCAGTTACAGGGGTTTGATGAACACTGAAGCTTTCTTT. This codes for CASSYRGLMNTEAFF.